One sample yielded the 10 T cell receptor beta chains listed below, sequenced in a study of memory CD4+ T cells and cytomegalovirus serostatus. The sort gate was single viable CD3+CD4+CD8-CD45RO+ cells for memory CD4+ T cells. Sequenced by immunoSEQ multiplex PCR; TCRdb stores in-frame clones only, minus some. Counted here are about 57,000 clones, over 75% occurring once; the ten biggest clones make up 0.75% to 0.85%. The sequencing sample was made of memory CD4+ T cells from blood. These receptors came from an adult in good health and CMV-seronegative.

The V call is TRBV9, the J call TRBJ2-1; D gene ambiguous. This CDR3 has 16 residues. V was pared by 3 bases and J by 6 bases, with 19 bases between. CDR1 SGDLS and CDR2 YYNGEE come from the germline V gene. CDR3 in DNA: TGTGCCAGCAGCGCCGTGCCTGGCGAGGTGGGCAATGAGCAGTTCTTC. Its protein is CASSAVPGEVGNEQFF.

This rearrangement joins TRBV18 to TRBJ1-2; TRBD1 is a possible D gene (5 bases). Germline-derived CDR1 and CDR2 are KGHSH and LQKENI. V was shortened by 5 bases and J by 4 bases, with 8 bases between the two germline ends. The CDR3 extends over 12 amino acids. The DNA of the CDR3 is TGTGCCAGCTCAACCGGGGGCTATGGCTACACCTTC. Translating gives CASSTGGYGYTF.

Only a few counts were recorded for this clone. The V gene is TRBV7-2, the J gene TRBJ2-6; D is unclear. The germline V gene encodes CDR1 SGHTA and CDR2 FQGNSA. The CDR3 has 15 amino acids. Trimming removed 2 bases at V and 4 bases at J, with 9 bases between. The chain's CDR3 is CASSLWGTGANVLTF. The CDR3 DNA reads TGTGCCAGCAGCTTATGGGGAACCGGGGCCAACGTCCTGACTTTC.

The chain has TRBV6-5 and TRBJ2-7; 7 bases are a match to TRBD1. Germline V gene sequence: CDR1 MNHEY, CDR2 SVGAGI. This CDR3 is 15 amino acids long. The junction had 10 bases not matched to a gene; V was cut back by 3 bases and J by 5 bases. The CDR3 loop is CASSYYGTARHEQYF. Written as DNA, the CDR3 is TGTGCCAGCAGTTATTATGGGACAGCTCGCCACGAGCAGTACTTC.

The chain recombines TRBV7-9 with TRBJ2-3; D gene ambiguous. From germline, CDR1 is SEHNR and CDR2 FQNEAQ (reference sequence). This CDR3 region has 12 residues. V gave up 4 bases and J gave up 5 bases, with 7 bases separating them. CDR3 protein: CASSSKGDTQYF. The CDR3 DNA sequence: TGTGCCAGCAGCTCGAAGGGAGATACGCAGTATTTT.

The CDR3 protein is CASSLASDRSYEQYF. CDR3 coding DNA: TGTGCCAGCAGCTTGGCGTCTGACCGTTCCTACGAGCAGTACTTC. The rearrangement links TRBV7-2 to TRBJ2-7; unclear D gene. This CDR3 comprises 15 residues. V lost 3 bases to trimming and J lost 1 base, with 13 bases between them. Germline V gene sequence: CDR1 SGHTA, CDR2 FQGNSA.

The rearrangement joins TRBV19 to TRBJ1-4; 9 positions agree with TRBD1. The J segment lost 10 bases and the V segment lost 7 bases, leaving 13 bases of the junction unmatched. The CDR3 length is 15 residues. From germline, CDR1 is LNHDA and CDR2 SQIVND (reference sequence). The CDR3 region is CASIGTTGGFGKLFF. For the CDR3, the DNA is TGTGCCAGTATTGGGACGACAGGGGGTTTTGGAAAACTGTTTTTT. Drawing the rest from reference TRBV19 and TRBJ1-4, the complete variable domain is DGGITQSPKYLFRKEGQNVTLSCEQNLNHDAMYWYRQDPGQGLRLIYYSQIVNDFQKGDIAEGYSVSREKKESFPLTVTSAQKNPTAFYLCASIGTTGGFGKLFFGSGTQLSVL.

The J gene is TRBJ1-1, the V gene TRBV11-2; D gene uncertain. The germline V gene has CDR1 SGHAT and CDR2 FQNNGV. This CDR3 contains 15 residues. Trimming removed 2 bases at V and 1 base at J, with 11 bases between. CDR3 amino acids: CASSLLGRRNTEAFF. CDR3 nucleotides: TGTGCCAGCAGCTTATTGGGCAGGCGGAACACTGAAGCTTTCTTT. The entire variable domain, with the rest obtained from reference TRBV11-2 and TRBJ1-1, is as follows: EAGVAQSPRYKIIEKRQSVAFWCNPISGHATLYWYQQILGQGPKLLIQFQNNGVVDDSQLPKDRFSAERLKGVDSTLKIQPAKLEDSAVYLCASSLLGRRNTEAFFGQGTRLTVV.

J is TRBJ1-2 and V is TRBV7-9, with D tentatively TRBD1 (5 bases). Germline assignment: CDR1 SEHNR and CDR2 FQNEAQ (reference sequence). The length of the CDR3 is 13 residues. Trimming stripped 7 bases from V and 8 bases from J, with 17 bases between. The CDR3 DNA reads TGTGCCAGCACCCCCGCGGGGGAGAGGGGCTACACCTTC. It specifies CASTPAGERGYTF. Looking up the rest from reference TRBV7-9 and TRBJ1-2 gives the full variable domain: DTGVSQNPRHKITKRGQNVTFRCDPISEHNRLYWYRQTLGQGPEFLTYFQNEAQLEKSRLLSDRFSAERPKGSFSTLEIQRTEQGDSAMYLCASTPAGERGYTFGSGTRLTVV.

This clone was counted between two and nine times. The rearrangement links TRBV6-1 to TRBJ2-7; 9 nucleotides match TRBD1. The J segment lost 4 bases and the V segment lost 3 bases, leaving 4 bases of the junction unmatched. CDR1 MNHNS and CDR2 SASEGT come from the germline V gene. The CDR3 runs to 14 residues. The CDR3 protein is CASSDTGGPYEQYF. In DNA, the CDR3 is TGTGCCAGCAGTGATACAGGGGGCCCGTACGAGCAGTACTTC.